Following are 31 T cell receptor beta chains from one sample sequenced in a study. Amplification of TRBV12-4/TRBJ1-2 clonotypes used adaptor-ligated barcode primers. One entry per CDR3 protein, called by TCRdb with MiXCR from the multiplex PCR reads. This sample yields some 2,400 distinct CDR3 sequences, of which 2.4% are seen a single time; roughly 10% belongs to the top ten. The sorted Tregs were CD4+CD25+CD127-/low cells. The specimen was tumor-infiltrating Tregs sorted from the breast tumor. The receptors derive from a female donor with breast cancer.

This clonotype is categorized as medium-sized (0.01 to 0.1%). The rearrangement joins TRBV12-3 or TRBV12-4 to TRBJ1-2; 8 bases fit TRBD1. J gave up 5 bases and V 7 bases, and 6 bases lay outside the gene matches. The CDR3 runs to 13 residues. The CDR3 bases are TGTGCCAGCATGGGACAGGACCTTTATGGCTACACCTTC. This translates into CASMGQDLYGYTF.

Judged by abundance, this clonotype is medium-sized. V is TRBV12-3 or TRBV12-4 and J is TRBJ1-2, with 9 bases aligning to TRBD1. This CDR3 has 15 amino acids. V lost 2 bases to trimming and J lost 7 bases; unmatched junction nucleotides: 8. The CDR3 DNA sequence: TGTGCCAGCAGTTTATATCAGGACAGGGGCCGTGGCTACACCTTC. It specifies CASSLYQDRGRGYTF.

Judged by abundance, this clonotype is medium-sized. This chain links TRBV12-3 or TRBV12-4 with TRBJ1-2; D is uncertain. The CDR3 spans 13 residues. V lost 3 bases and J 2 bases, leaving 7 bases between the germline ends. CDR3 region: CASSFNRNYGYTF. DNA for the CDR3: TGTGCCAGCAGTTTTAACAGAAACTATGGCTACACCTTC.

This clonotype counts as medium-sized. CDR3 nucleotide sequence: TGTGCCAGCAGTCTATCTGAAATCTATGGCTACACCTTC. Amino acid sequence: CASSLSEIYGYTF. The chain is built from TRBV12-3 or TRBV12-4 and TRBJ1-2; D is undetermined. Trimming stripped 5 bases from V and 4 bases from J, with 11 bases between. There are 13 residues in the CDR3.

Relative to its sample, this clonotype is large. The rearrangement links TRBV12-3 or TRBV12-4 to TRBJ1-2; D is unresolved. This CDR3 is 14 amino acids long. V was trimmed by 6 bases and J by 8 bases, leaving 19 bases between them. CDR3 sequence: CASSRRTASLGYTF. The CDR3 DNA follows: TGTGCCAGCAGCCGAAGGACCGCCAGCCTCGGCTACACCTTC.

This clonotype is judged medium-sized. The rearrangement uses TRBV12-3 or TRBV12-4 and TRBJ1-2; D gene unclear. Between the trimmed V and J ends, which lost 0 bases and 4 bases, there was a span of 15 bases. This CDR3 is built from 16 residues. For the CDR3, the DNA is TGTGCCAGCAGTTTAGCTTCCACCAAGGTTAGCTATGGCTACACCTTC. Its protein is CASSLASTKVSYGYTF.

This clonotype is classed as medium-sized. The V gene is TRBV12-3 or TRBV12-4, the J gene TRBJ1-2, with 7 bases lining up with TRBD1. With V trimmed by 6 bases and J by 2 bases, 9 bases remained unmatched. This CDR3 has 15 residues. The DNA of the CDR3 is TGTGCCAGCAGACGGGTCGACAGGGCCAACTATGGCTACACCTTC. This codes for CASRRVDRANYGYTF.

This clonotype is labeled medium-sized. V gene TRBV12-3 or TRBV12-4 combines with J gene TRBJ1-2; D not resolved. The CDR3 runs to 11 residues. Between the trimmed V and J ends, which lost 2 bases and 5 bases, there was a span of 3 bases. CDR3: CASSLPYGYTF. The CDR3 DNA reads as TGTGCCAGCAGTTTACCATATGGCTACACCTTC.

This clonotype is classed as medium-sized (0.01 to 0.1%). This chain connects TRBV12-3 or TRBV12-4 to TRBJ1-2; possible D gene TRBD1, 5 bases. V was trimmed by 7 bases and J by 6 bases, leaving 15 bases between them. This CDR3 is 13 amino acids long. The DNA of the CDR3 is TGTGCCAGCAAAGGGACCCACCTGGATGGCTACACCTTC. Protein product: CASKGTHLDGYTF.

This clonotype is medium-sized within its sample. The chain couples TRBV12-3 or TRBV12-4 to TRBJ1-2; D uncertain. This CDR3 contains 15 residues. The V gene lost 3 bases and the J gene lost 4 bases, with 15 bases spanning the gap. CDR3 region: CASSLPRGWGYGYTF. The CDR3 nucleotides read TGTGCCAGCAGTTTGCCGCGAGGATGGGGCTATGGCTACACCTTC.

Judged by abundance, this clonotype is medium-sized. The chain is built from TRBV12-3 or TRBV12-4 and TRBJ1-2; D might be TRBD1 (5 bases). The ends were cut back, 2 bases at V and 4 bases at J, with 11 bases in the middle. This CDR3 contains 14 residues. Here the CDR3 DNA reads TGTGCCAGCAGTTTAAAAGGGGCAGGCTATGGCTACACCTTC. Translation: CASSLKGAGYGYTF.

In its sample, this clonotype is medium-sized (0.01 to 0.1%). The chain uses TRBV12-3 or TRBV12-4 and TRBJ1-2; the D gene is possibly TRBD1 (6 bases). The CDR3 runs to 14 residues. The ends were cut back, 6 bases at V and 4 bases at J, with 15 bases in the middle. The CDR3: CASRPRGTSYGYTF. The CDR3 DNA follows: TGTGCCAGCAGACCCCGCGGGACATCCTATGGCTACACCTTC.

This clonotype is medium-sized in the sample. This chain uses TRBV12-3 or TRBV12-4 with TRBJ1-2, with D hard to call. The CDR3 runs to 14 residues. V was trimmed by 4 bases and J by 4 bases, leaving 13 bases between them. The CDR3 reads CASSSHGEAYGYTF. CDR3 nucleotides: TGTGCCAGCAGTTCTCACGGGGAGGCCTATGGCTACACCTTC.

By share of the sample, this clonotype is medium-sized. This chain uses TRBV12-3 or TRBV12-4 with TRBJ1-2; D perhaps matches TRBD1 (6 bases). The CDR3 length is 15 residues. Trimming shortened V by 6 bases and J by 4 bases, and 18 bases separated the two germline ends. The CDR3 DNA sequence: TGTGCCAGCAGCCCGACAGGTCCCAGCGCCTATGGCTACACCTTC. It is translated as CASSPTGPSAYGYTF.

This clonotype is labeled as large (0.1 to 1%). J is TRBJ1-2 and V is TRBV12-3 or TRBV12-4, with D perhaps TRBD1 (5 bases). The CDR3 has 13 residues. V was trimmed by 6 bases and J by 1 base, leaving 9 bases between them. The CDR3 region has the DNA TGTGCCAGCAGGGAGGACAATAACTATGGCTACACCTTC. Its protein is CASREDNNYGYTF.

This clonotype is labeled medium-sized. The genes are TRBV12-3 or TRBV12-4 and TRBJ1-2; TRBD1 aligns across 8 bases. The CDR3 spans 15 residues. With 6 bases clipped from V and 5 bases from J, the junction kept 11 bases outside the gene matches. DNA of the CDR3: TGTGCCAGCAGACCACGACAGGGGTCATGGTATGGCTACACCTTC. It specifies CASRPRQGSWYGYTF.

By share, this clonotype ranks as medium-sized. The chain carries TRBV12-3 or TRBV12-4 and TRBJ1-2; a weak D match, TRBD1 (5 bases). Trimming pared 1 base from V and 2 bases from J, leaving 8 bases between. This CDR3 spans 14 amino acids. This chain's CDR3 is CASSLETANYGYTF. The DNA for the CDR3 is TGTGCCAGCAGTTTAGAGACAGCCAACTATGGCTACACCTTC.

This clonotype is termed medium-sized. The rearrangement links TRBV12-3 or TRBV12-4 to TRBJ1-2, with D maybe TRBD1 (6 bases). The CDR3 has 14 amino acids. V gave up 6 bases and J gave up 1 base, with 12 bases separating them. CDR3 loop: CASSTAGHNYGYTF. In nucleotides, the CDR3 is TGTGCCAGCAGCACGGCGGGACATAACTATGGCTACACCTTC.

This clonotype is medium-sized (0.01 to 0.1%) within its sample. The chain has TRBV12-3 or TRBV12-4 and TRBJ1-2, with no clear D. V was trimmed by 1 base and J by 4 bases, leaving 7 bases between them. CDR3 length: 13 residues. The CDR3: CASSLVVSYGYTF. DNA of the CDR3: TGTGCCAGCAGTTTAGTGGTTAGCTATGGCTACACCTTC.

The chain uses TRBV12-3 or TRBV12-4 and TRBJ1-2; D gene uncertain. Trimming shortened V by 7 bases and J by 7 bases, and 10 bases separated the two germline ends. The CDR3 totals 11 residues. In DNA form, the CDR3 reads TGTGCCAGCACTTCGGTAGGTGGCTACACCTTC. Translated, it gives CASTSVGGYTF.

By frequency in the sample, this clonotype is medium-sized. Written as DNA, the CDR3 is TGTGCCAGCACCCAACAGGGCTATGGCTACACCTTC. Its translation is CASTQQGYGYTF. The gene calls are TRBV12-3 or TRBV12-4 and TRBJ1-2, with D tentatively TRBD1 (6 bases). This CDR3 is 12 amino acids long. With 7 bases removed from V and 4 bases from J, the gap between germline ends came to 10 bases.

This clonotype was observed at least ten times. The V call is TRBV12-3 or TRBV12-4, the J call TRBJ1-2; D may be TRBD1 (5 bases). V gave up 4 bases and J gave up 7 bases, with 19 bases separating them. This CDR3 comprises 15 residues. CDR3 in amino acids: CASSSWGPIPTGYTF. The CDR3 DNA follows: TGTGCCAGCAGTTCCTGGGGACCGATACCGACTGGCTACACCTTC.

By share of the sample, this clonotype is medium-sized. The V gene is TRBV12-3 or TRBV12-4, the J gene TRBJ1-2; TRBD1 matches at 10 bases. The CDR3 spans 16 residues. V lost 2 bases to trimming and J lost 6 bases; unmatched junction nucleotides: 9. The chain's CDR3 is CASSLWPGQGSDGYTF. In DNA form, the CDR3 reads TGTGCCAGCAGTTTATGGCCGGGACAGGGGTCCGATGGCTACACCTTC.

This clonotype is medium-sized by share. The V call is TRBV12-3 or TRBV12-4, the J call TRBJ1-2; D not certain. The ends were cut back, 8 bases at V and 1 base at J, with 8 bases in the middle. The CDR3 loop spans 12 amino acids. CDR3 nucleotide sequence: TGTGCCAGCGGCCAGCTTAACTATGGCTACACCTTC. Translation gives CASGQLNYGYTF.

This clonotype is labeled as medium-sized. The CDR3: CASSFGLNYGYTF. In DNA form, the CDR3 reads TGTGCCAGCAGTTTTGGCCTTAACTATGGCTACACCTTC. V and J are TRBV12-3 or TRBV12-4 and TRBJ1-2; D remains ambiguous. The CDR3 length is 13 residues. V lost 3 bases and J 1 base, leaving 6 bases between the germline ends.

This clonotype rates as medium-sized. The chain links TRBV12-3 or TRBV12-4 to TRBJ1-2; D not certain. The V and J ends lost 3 bases and 6 bases respectively, with 5 bases between them. This CDR3 has 11 residues. The CDR3 region is CASSFGDGYTF. The DNA for the CDR3 is TGTGCCAGCAGTTTTGGCGATGGCTACACCTTC.

Judged by abundance, this clonotype is medium-sized (0.01 to 0.1%). The CDR3 DNA sequence: TGTGCCAGCAGTTTGTCAGGTCCTAACTATGGCTACACCTTC. Protein: CASSLSGPNYGYTF. The genes are TRBV12-3 or TRBV12-4 and TRBJ1-2; D gene unclear. Trimming stripped 3 bases from V and 0 bases from J, with 8 bases between. The CDR3 extends over 14 amino acids.

This clonotype is judged medium-sized. The rearrangement joins TRBV12-3 or TRBV12-4 to TRBJ1-2; D possibly corresponds to TRBD1 (5 bases). With 6 bases removed from V and 7 bases from J, the gap between germline ends came to 15 bases. The CDR3 is made up of 13 amino acids. In DNA, the CDR3 is TGTGCCAGCAGCCCAACGGGACGTTTTGGCTACACCTTC. This translates into CASSPTGRFGYTF.

By proportion, this clonotype is medium-sized. In nucleotides, the CDR3 is TGTGCCAGCAGTTTAACAGGGGAGAAGGGCTATGGCTACACCTTC. It is translated as CASSLTGEKGYGYTF. The chain combines TRBV12-3 or TRBV12-4 with TRBJ1-2; the match to TRBD1 covers 7 bases. The V and J ends lost 2 bases and 4 bases, in that order; junction bases with no gene match: 7. The CDR3 has 15 residues.

This clonotype is labeled medium-sized (0.01 to 0.1%). CDR3 residues: CATLGHFWGYTF. In nucleotides, the CDR3 is TGTGCCACCCTGGGTCATTTCTGGGGCTACACCTTC. The V gene is TRBV12-3 or TRBV12-4, the J gene TRBJ1-2; no definite D call. V was cut by 10 bases and J by 8 bases, with 17 bases left in between. The CDR3 is 12 residues long.

This clonotype counts as medium-sized. The CDR3 sequence: CASSRGDGSVGYTF. CDR3 nucleotide sequence: TGTGCCAGCAGCCGAGGTGATGGATCAGTGGGCTACACCTTC. The chain employs TRBV12-3 or TRBV12-4 and TRBJ1-2; D uncertain. The ends were cut back, 6 bases at V and 8 bases at J, with 19 bases in the middle. The CDR3 length is 14 residues.